This TCR beta chain comes out of a study of response to subunit inactivated influenza vaccine. This clonotype was counted a single time. V lost 1 base and J lost 3, with 12 bases in between. From germline, CDR1 is MDHEN and CDR2 SYDVKM. The length of the CDR3 is 15 residues. TCRdb re-analysed the RT-PCR reads in MiXCR, keeping a single row per CDR3 protein. Among about 700,000 distinct CDR3 sequences, 15% to 19% were seen once, and the ten largest hold 9.5% to 13%. This clonotype was obtained from a man in his forties or fifties who received an inactivated influenza vaccine. The chain employs TRBV28 and TRBJ1-1; D remains unclear. The sample here was PBMCs from blood, taken about 13 days after vaccination. The CDR3 spells CASSLLRVAYTEAFF. The CDR3 DNA sequence: TGTGCCAGCAGTTTATTAAGGGTGGCGTACACTGAAGCTTTCTTT.